The 23 T cell receptor beta chains given below trace back to one sample, sequenced in a study of cytomegalovirus exposure and HLA in healthy donors. Researchers ran the PCR with 60 Vbeta and 13 Jbeta primers. The data were produced by immunoSEQ multiplex PCR, yet TCRdb's version contains in-frame clones alone and is incomplete. Of more than 150,000 clones listed, roughly nine tenths were seen once; the top ten hold around 0.25%. Sequenced: PBMCs. The receptors were gathered from a girl under three years old in good health and CMV-seronegative.

This chain links TRBV7-3 with TRBJ2-1, with 9 bases that match TRBD2. After removal of 5 bases from V and 4 bases from J, the junction contained 12 bases not matched to a gene. Germline CDR1 reads SGHTA; CDR2 reads FQGTGA. This CDR3 comprises 17 residues. The CDR3 DNA reads TGTGCCAGCAGCCCTACCGCCGGCAGCGGGAGGTACAATGAGCAGTTCTTC. Its protein product is CASSPTAGSGRYNEQFF.

The chain recombines TRBV9 with TRBJ1-1; a weak D match, TRBD1 (5 bases). The ends were cut back, 3 bases at V and 0 bases at J, with 12 bases in the middle. The CDR3 runs 15 residues. Germline-derived CDR1 and CDR2 are SGDLS and YYNGEE. The CDR3 loop reads CASSEGWKMNTEAFF. CDR3 bases: TGTGCCAGCAGCGAGGGGTGGAAAATGAACACTGAAGCTTTCTTT.

The chain has TRBV6-1 and TRBJ1-5, with 8 bases that match TRBD1. The germline CDR1 and CDR2 sequences are MNHNS and SASEGT. This CDR3 has 13 residues. V was pared by 4 bases and J by 5 bases, with 1 base of the junction left unmatched. CDR3 region: CASSGQGHQPQHF. In nucleotides, the CDR3 is TGTGCCAGCAGTGGACAGGGGCATCAGCCCCAGCATTTT.

This chain uses TRBV29-1 with TRBJ1-1; TRBD1 aligns across 8 bases. The CDR3 totals 12 residues. The germline CDR1 and CDR2 sequences are SQVTM and ANQGSEA. The V segment lost 6 bases and the J segment 4 bases; nucleotides outside the gene matches: 4. CDR3 bases: TGCAGCGTGCAAACAGGGGGCACTGAAGCTTTCTTT. It specifies CSVQTGGTEAFF.

Of note for this clone: Relative to the germline gene, one junction end is altered; a read error may explain this. This chain joins TRBV5-6 and TRBJ2-7, with 11 nucleotides matching TRBD2. Germline V CDR1 and CDR2: SGHDT, YYEEEE. The length of the CDR3 is 13 residues. DNA for the CDR3: TGTACCAGCAGCGGGGGGTCTAGCGGGAGGCCCTCCTTC. Its protein is CTSSGGSSGRPSF.

The gene calls are TRBV5-1 and TRBJ2-1, with 16 bases aligning to TRBD2. This CDR3 comprises 18 residues. Trimming removed 4 bases from V and 0 bases from J; junction bases left unmatched: 4. CDR1 SGHRS and CDR2 YFSETQ come from the germline V gene. CDR3 loop: CASSGGLAGGYSYNEQFF. CDR3 bases: TGCGCCAGCAGCGGGGGACTAGCGGGGGGGTACTCCTACAATGAGCAGTTCTTC.

The chain has TRBV27 and TRBJ2-7; D remains ambiguous. The germline CDR1 and CDR2 sequences are MNHEY and SMNVEV (reference sequence). This CDR3 comprises 13 residues. V was pared by 4 bases and J by 2 bases, with 9 bases between. The DNA for the CDR3 is TGTGCCAGCAGTTCTCAGGCGCCCTACGAGCAGTACTTC. It codes for CASSSQAPYEQYF.

The V and J genes are TRBV12-5 and TRBJ2-7; D uncertain. The CDR3 is made up of 17 amino acids. Germline V gives CDR1 LGHNT, CDR2 FRNRAP. V lost 0 bases to trimming and J lost 0 bases, with 15 bases between them. The chain's CDR3 is CASGLVIQRSGSYEQYF. DNA for the CDR3: TGTGCTAGTGGTTTGGTAATCCAACGGTCGGGCTCCTACGAGCAGTACTTC.

J is TRBJ1-2 and V is TRBV15; the match to TRBD1 covers 8 bases. J was trimmed by 4 bases and V by 8 bases; bases with no gene match: 6. Germline V gene sequence: CDR1 LNHNV, CDR2 YYDKDF (reference sequence). The CDR3 loop spans 13 amino acids. CDR3 sequence (DNA): TGTGCCACCCGTAAAGGGACAGGCTATGGCTACACCTTC. Its translation: CATRKGTGYGYTF.

This rearrangement joins TRBV10-3 to TRBJ1-2; TRBD1 matches at 10 bases. The CDR3 contains 16 residues. Germline CDR1 and CDR2: ENHRY and SYGVKD. V dropped 10 bases and J dropped 3; count of bases not matched to a gene: 14. In nucleotides, the CDR3 is TGTGCCACCTCCGGGACAGGGGCAGCAGGCGACTATGGCTACACCTTC. This sequence encodes CATSGTGAAGDYGYTF.

The chain links TRBV27 to TRBJ2-5; TRBD2 matches 10 bases. The end of the DNA aligns better with TRBJ2-7, so the J call may be wrong. CDR1 is MNHEY and CDR2 is SMNVEV in the germline V gene (reference sequence). This CDR3 is 16 amino acids long. CDR3 coding DNA: TGTGCCAGCAGTTTATTTCCCCCAGCGGGAGGGTACGAGCAGTACTTC. Its protein is CASSLFPPAGGYEQYF.

The V gene is TRBV5-1, the J gene TRBJ2-5, with D possibly TRBD2 on 7 matching bases. V was shortened by 1 base and J by 4 bases, with 11 bases between the two germline ends. The CDR3 consists of 14 residues. Per the germline V gene, CDR1 is SGHRS and CDR2 is YFSETQ. CDR3 DNA sequence: TGCGCCAGCAGCTTGTCAGGGGAGGGAGAGACCCAGTACTTC. Its translation: CASSLSGEGETQYF.

This clone was picked up a small number of times. V usage is TRBV7-9 and J usage is TRBJ2-2; D remains ambiguous. Germline CDR1 is SEHNR and CDR2 is FQNEAQ (reference sequence). Trimming took off 3 bases at V and 1 base at J, with 9 bases between the two ends. The CDR3 totals 15 residues. CDR3 loop: CASSLYQLNTGELFF. In DNA, the CDR3 is TGTGCCAGCAGCTTGTACCAGTTGAACACCGGGGAGCTGTTTTTT.

The gene calls are TRBV5-1 and TRBJ2-3; D possibly corresponds to TRBD2 (6 bases). Germline V lookup: CDR1 SGHRS, CDR2 YFSETQ. V was pared by 1 base and J by 3 bases, with 12 bases between. There are 15 residues in the CDR3. CDR3 DNA: TGCGCCAGCAGCTTGAAAAAGCGGGTAACAGATACGCAGTATTTT. Translating it yields CASSLKKRVTDTQYF.

This clone was seen a few times. The gene calls are TRBV20-1 and TRBJ2-5; D is ambiguous. CDR3 length: 11 amino acids. Germline CDR1 reads DFQATT; CDR2 reads SNEGSKA (reference sequence). The V gene lost 3 bases and the J gene lost 9 bases, with 11 bases spanning the gap. CDR3 in amino acids: CSASLVTAQYF. The CDR3 DNA reads TGCAGTGCTAGCTTAGTTACGGCCCAGTACTTC.

This chain connects TRBV19 to TRBJ2-1, with a possible D match to TRBD2 (6 bases). Trimming took off 2 bases at V and 9 bases at J, with 11 bases between the two ends. Germline values: CDR1 LNHDA, CDR2 SQIVND (reference sequence). The CDR3 sequence is 13 residues long. The CDR3 protein is CASSISGPVEQFF. CDR3 nucleotides: TGTGCCAGTAGTATAAGCGGGCCGGTTGAGCAGTTCTTC.

This clone has more than one count but fewer than ten. The chain couples TRBV27 to TRBJ1-5; D is uncertain. Germline assignment: CDR1 MNHEY and CDR2 SMNVEV (reference sequence). The CDR3 loop spans 14 amino acids. Trimming removed 5 bases at V and 0 bases at J, with 8 bases between. CDR3 nucleotides: TGTGCCAGCAGTCGAACAAATAGCAATCAGCCCCAGCATTTT. It is translated as CASSRTNSNQPQHF.

J is TRBJ2-1 and V is TRBV5-4; 13 nucleotides align to TRBD2. The germline V gene has CDR1 SGHNT and CDR2 YYREEE (reference sequence). J lost 8 bases, V lost 4 bases, and 9 bases had no gene match. The CDR3 runs to 16 residues. The CDR3 spells CASSHRTSGGVHEQFF. The CDR3 nucleotides are TGTGCCAGCAGCCACAGGACTAGCGGGGGTGTACATGAGCAGTTCTTC. The full variable domain, in which reference TRBV5-4 and TRBJ2-1 provide the parts outside the CDR3, is ETGVTQSPTHLIKTRGQQVTLRCSSQSGHNTVSWYQQALGQGPQFIFQYYREEENGRGNFPPRFSGLQFPNYSSELNVNALELDDSALYLCASSHRTSGGVHEQFFGPGTRLTVL.

The chain uses TRBV6-5 and TRBJ2-5; 8 bases match TRBD1. The J call may be faulty, since TRBJ2-7 better matches the DNA end. Germline CDR1 reads MNHEY; CDR2 reads SVGAGI. The CDR3 has 15 amino acids. CDR3 DNA sequence: TGTGCCAGCAGTTACTACGGACAGGGATCCTACGAGCAGTACTTC. Its translation is CASSYYGQGSYEQYF.

The rearrangement joins TRBV5-1 to TRBJ2-5; TRBD1 agrees at 7 bases. Per the germline V gene, CDR1 is SGHRS and CDR2 is YFSETQ. V was pared by 0 bases and J by 2 bases, with 4 bases of the junction left unmatched. This CDR3 is 15 amino acids long. The CDR3, as DNA: TGCGCCAGCAGCTTGGCAGGGACAGATCAAGAGACCCAGTACTTC. Protein: CASSLAGTDQETQYF.

This rearrangement joins TRBV5-1 to TRBJ1-3; D gene ambiguous. The J call is doubtful: the DNA matches TRBJ2-2 better. In germline, CDR1 is SGHRS, CDR2 YFSETQ. The CDR3 extends over 14 amino acids. The CDR3 DNA sequence: TGCGCCAGCAGCTTGGATTTCCACACCGGGGAGCTGTTTTTT. Translated, it gives CASSLDFHTGELFF.

The chain couples TRBV27 to TRBJ1-1, with a possible D match to TRBD1 (6 bases). Trimming removed 5 bases from V and 0 bases from J, with 16 bases in between. The CDR3 covers 16 residues. Germline CDR1 reads MNHEY; CDR2 reads SMNVEV (reference sequence). CDR3 DNA: TGTGCCAGCAGTGCCTCGACAGGTGAAATGAACACTGAAGCTTTCTTT. Translation gives CASSASTGEMNTEAFF.

The CDR3: CAWTHTQGWSEKLFF. CDR3 sequence (DNA): TGTGCCTGGACCCATACACAGGGATGGAGTGAAAAACTGTTTTTT. The chain recombines TRBV30 with TRBJ1-4; D perhaps matches TRBD1 (6 bases). This CDR3 is 15 amino acids long. Trimming stripped 4 bases from V and 7 bases from J, with 19 bases between. Per germline, CDR1 GTSNPN and CDR2 SVGIG (reference sequence).